These T cell receptor beta chains were read from a single sample in a study of T cells in Graves' hyperthyroidism and ophthalmopathy. Via MiXCR, TCRdb re-called the multiplex PCR reads, giving one row per CDR3 protein. This sample carries more than 500,000 distinct CDR3 sequences, about 16% of them seen once, and the ten largest clones take 3.5% to 4%. Sequenced material: blood. These receptors were collected from a woman in her twenties or thirties with Graves' hyperthyroidism. Both conserved end residues are part of each CDR3. The order of the fields is V gene, clone size, D gene, J gene, CDR3 DNA, CDR3 protein. The D gene is left open where the match is weak. Clone size is shown for a subset of rows, as once, few, many or a class of expanded clone.

V gene: TRBV6-1; clone size: many; D gene: NA; J gene: TRBJ1-5; CDR3 DNA: TGTGCCAGCAGGAGGGACTGGCGGGTGCCCCAGCATTTT; CDR3 protein: CASRRDWRVPQHF
V gene: TRBV2; clone size: many; D gene: TRBD1; J gene: TRBJ2-1; CDR3 DNA: TGTGCCACTATACTCCGGACAGGGGGTGTCGAGCAGTTCTTC; CDR3 protein: CATILRTGGVEQFF
V gene: TRBV9; clone size: NA; D gene: TRBD1; J gene: TRBJ1-6; CDR3 DNA: TGTGCCAGCAGCACCCAGACAGGGCTAAATTCACCCCTCCACTTT; CDR3 protein: CASSTQTGLNSPLHF
V gene: TRBV7-8; clone size: few; D gene: TRBD1; J gene: TRBJ2-1; CDR3 DNA: TGTGCCAGCAGCAACCGGACAGGGTACGAGCAGTTCTTC; CDR3 protein: CASSNRTGYEQFF
V gene: TRBV7-9; clone size: many; D gene: NA; J gene: TRBJ2-1; CDR3 DNA: TGTGCCAGCAGCTCCGAAACGTTCGTTGAGCAGTTCTTC; CDR3 protein: CASSSETFVEQFF
V gene: TRBV28; clone size: many; D gene: TRBD1; J gene: TRBJ2-7; CDR3 DNA: TGTGCCAGCAGTTTAATCGAAGGGGGCGCGTACGAGCAGTACTTC; CDR3 protein: CASSLIEGGAYEQYF
V gene: TRBV4-1; clone size: few; D gene: NA; J gene: TRBJ2-1; CDR3 DNA: TGCGCCAGCAGCCAAGATCGTGGGTTTGAGCAGTTCTTC; CDR3 protein: CASSQDRGFEQFF
V gene: TRBV2; clone size: many; D gene: TRBD2; J gene: TRBJ2-2; CDR3 DNA: TGTGCCAGCAGTGAAGGGACTAGCTTTACCGGGGAGCTGTTTTTT; CDR3 protein: CASSEGTSFTGELFF
V gene: TRBV10-3; clone size: few; D gene: TRBD2; J gene: TRBJ2-1; CDR3 DNA: TGTGCCATCGGCAAGCTAGCGGCCACCCGCCCTGAGCAGTTCTTC; CDR3 protein: CAIGKLAATRPEQFF
V gene: TRBV10-2; clone size: few; D gene: NA; J gene: TRBJ2-3; CDR3 DNA: TGCGCCAGCAAAAGTGCCATGGGTACAGATACGCAGTATTTT; CDR3 protein: CASKSAMGTDTQYF
V gene: TRBV20-1; clone size: many; D gene: TRBD2; J gene: TRBJ2-3; CDR3 DNA: TGCAGTGCTAGAGAGGGGGGGAACACAGATACGCAGTATTTT; CDR3 protein: CSAREGGNTDTQYF
V gene: TRBV5-1; clone size: many; D gene: NA; J gene: TRBJ2-3; CDR3 DNA: TGCGCCAGCATCCCCGGGACGGTGAGCACAGATACGCAGTATTTT; CDR3 protein: CASIPGTVSTDTQYF
V gene: TRBV11-3; clone size: many; D gene: NA; J gene: TRBJ2-1; CDR3 DNA: TGTGCCAGCAGCCCCGATGGTAATGAGCAGTTCTTC; CDR3 protein: CASSPDGNEQFF
V gene: TRBV19; clone size: few; D gene: NA; J gene: TRBJ2-1; CDR3 DNA: TGTGCCAGTAGTGGAGTCCTGGCCCGCTACAATGAGCAGTTCTTC; CDR3 protein: CASSGVLARYNEQFF
V gene: TRBV5-5; clone size: NA; D gene: NA; J gene: TRBJ1-4; CDR3 DNA: TGTGCCAGCAGCTTGGTTGAATTCCTCTGGGGCAGCGATAATGAAAAACTGTTTTTT; CDR3 protein: CASSLVEFLWGSDNEKLFF
V gene: TRBV12-3/TRBV12-4; clone size: many; D gene: TRBD2; J gene: TRBJ2-7; CDR3 DNA: TGTGCCAGCAGTTTACGACTAGCGGGAGTGTACGGGAACTACGAGCAGTACTTC; CDR3 protein: CASSLRLAGVYGNYEQYF
V gene: TRBV29-1; clone size: few; D gene: TRBD2; J gene: TRBJ2-7; CDR3 DNA: TGCAGCGCCCTAGCGGGAAACTACGAGCAGTACTTC; CDR3 protein: CSALAGNYEQYF
V gene: TRBV7-6; clone size: NA; D gene: NA; J gene: TRBJ2-1; CDR3 DNA: TGTGCCAGCAGCCCCTGGAGAGATGGAGCCTACAATGAGCAGTTCTTC; CDR3 protein: CASSPWRDGAYNEQFF
V gene: TRBV20-1; clone size: NA; D gene: NA; J gene: TRBJ2-3; CDR3 DNA: TGCAGTGCTAGAATCGTTAGCGGCGTCGCAGATACGCAGTATTTT; CDR3 protein: CSARIVSGVADTQYF
V gene: TRBV20-1; clone size: many; D gene: NA; J gene: TRBJ1-5; CDR3 DNA: TGCAGTGCTGGGAGAGGTGCCAATCAGCCCCAGCATTTT; CDR3 protein: CSAGRGANQPQHF
V gene: TRBV12-3/TRBV12-4; clone size: many; D gene: TRBD2; J gene: TRBJ2-1; CDR3 DNA: TGTGCCAGCAGTTTAGCGCAGGCGGGAGGGCTCTATGAGCAGTTCTTC; CDR3 protein: CASSLAQAGGLYEQFF
V gene: TRBV2; clone size: NA; D gene: TRBD2; J gene: TRBJ2-3; CDR3 DNA: TGTGCCAGCAGTTCCCAGAGCGGGAGTAGGACAGATACGCAGTATTTT; CDR3 protein: CASSSQSGSRTDTQYF
V gene: TRBV30; clone size: NA; D gene: NA; J gene: TRBJ2-7; CDR3 DNA: TGTGCCTGGAGTTTGAGTCCGGGACGGCTCATCTACGAGCAGTACTTC; CDR3 protein: CAWSLSPGRLIYEQYF
V gene: TRBV12-3/TRBV12-4; clone size: many; D gene: TRBD2; J gene: TRBJ2-3; CDR3 DNA: TGTGCCAGCAGTTTAGTAGCGGGAGTTTCAGATACGCAGTATTTT; CDR3 protein: CASSLVAGVSDTQYF
V gene: TRBV30; clone size: NA; D gene: NA; J gene: TRBJ1-4; CDR3 DNA: TGTGCCTGGAGTGTGGAGAGTTTTTTAATTTCAACTAATGAAAAACTGTTTTTT; CDR3 protein: CAWSVESFLISTNEKLFF
V gene: TRBV28; clone size: NA; D gene: TRBD2; J gene: TRBJ2-5; CDR3 DNA: TGTGCCAGCAGTTTCGCGACTAGCGGGAGCTCAGAGACCCAGTACTTC; CDR3 protein: CASSFATSGSSETQYF
V gene: TRBV19; clone size: few; D gene: TRBD1; J gene: TRBJ1-1; CDR3 DNA: TGTGCCAGTACCTGGGACAGCTTGAACACTGAAGCTTTCTTT; CDR3 protein: CASTWDSLNTEAFF
V gene: TRBV7-6; clone size: few; D gene: TRBD1; J gene: TRBJ2-1; CDR3 DNA: TGTACCAGCAGCTTTGGACAGGGGTACAATGAGCAGTTCTTC; CDR3 protein: CTSSFGQGYNEQFF
V gene: TRBV30; clone size: few; D gene: TRBD2; J gene: TRBJ2-2; CDR3 DNA: TGTGCCTCAGCTCCGGGACTAGCGGGATTTAACACCGGGGAGCTGTTTTTT; CDR3 protein: CASAPGLAGFNTGELFF
V gene: TRBV7-3; clone size: NA; D gene: NA; J gene: TRBJ2-2; CDR3 DNA: TGTGCCAGCAGCTCAAGCTCCACGTCGAACACCGGGGAGCTGTTTTTT; CDR3 protein: CASSSSSTSNTGELFF
V gene: TRBV11-2; clone size: many; D gene: NA; J gene: TRBJ2-1; CDR3 DNA: TGTGCCAGCAGCTTATATCCGGGCCCGAACAATGAGCAGTTCTTC; CDR3 protein: CASSLYPGPNNEQFF
V gene: TRBV3-1; clone size: NA; D gene: TRBD2; J gene: TRBJ2-3; CDR3 DNA: TGTGCCAGCAGCCCCAATAGACTAGCGGGAGGGCCGACAAATACGCAGTATTTT; CDR3 protein: CASSPNRLAGGPTNTQYF
V gene: TRBV20-1; clone size: few; D gene: NA; J gene: TRBJ1-1; CDR3 DNA: TGCAGTGCTAGAGAGGGGTACGGGGACACTGAAGCTTTCTTT; CDR3 protein: CSAREGYGDTEAFF
V gene: TRBV14; clone size: few; D gene: TRBD1; J gene: TRBJ1-1; CDR3 DNA: TGTGCCAGCAGCCATCCGGACAGGCTCCCTGAAGCTTTCTTT; CDR3 protein: CASSHPDRLPEAFF
V gene: TRBV9; clone size: NA; D gene: NA; J gene: TRBJ2-1; CDR3 DNA: TGTGCCAGCAGTAAACTCGGGCTAGGAGGAGGTAGTGAGCAGTTCTTC; CDR3 protein: CASSKLGLGGGSEQFF
V gene: TRBV7-3; clone size: many; D gene: TRBD1; J gene: TRBJ2-5; CDR3 DNA: TGTGCCAGCAGCTCCTGGGACAGGGAGGTCCAGTACTTC; CDR3 protein: CASSSWDREVQYF
V gene: TRBV11-2; clone size: few; D gene: NA; J gene: TRBJ1-4; CDR3 DNA: TGTGCCAGCAGCTTAGATCACAGGTTAAAACTGTTTTTT; CDR3 protein: CASSLDHRLKLFF
V gene: TRBV11-3; clone size: many; D gene: NA; J gene: TRBJ2-3; CDR3 DNA: TGTGCCAGCAGTGACAGCACAGATACGCAGTATTTT; CDR3 protein: CASSDSTDTQYF
V gene: TRBV7-2; clone size: few; D gene: TRBD2; J gene: TRBJ2-4; CDR3 DNA: TGTGCCAGCAGCTTATCTAGCGGAAAAAACATTCAGTACTTC; CDR3 protein: CASSLSSGKNIQYF
V gene: TRBV20-1; clone size: many; D gene: NA; J gene: TRBJ1-2; CDR3 DNA: TGCAGTGCTCCGGACCCCCGGAGGACCTATGGCTACACCTTC; CDR3 protein: CSAPDPRRTYGYTF
V gene: TRBV12-3/TRBV12-4; clone size: NA; D gene: NA; J gene: TRBJ1-5; CDR3 DNA: TGTGCCAGCAGTTTAAGGGACCGGCCCCAGCATTTT; CDR3 protein: CASSLRDRPQHF
V gene: TRBV30; clone size: NA; D gene: NA; J gene: TRBJ1-1; CDR3 DNA: TGTGCCTGGAGTGTACTGAGGGGGTCGTTCGCTGAAGCTTCCTTT; CDR3 protein: CAWSVLRGSFAEASF
V gene: TRBV18; clone size: NA; D gene: TRBD1; J gene: TRBJ2-1; CDR3 DNA: TGTGCCAGCTCACCATTCCCGACAGGGGCGGAGAGTGAGCAGTTCTTC; CDR3 protein: CASSPFPTGAESEQFF
V gene: TRBV27; clone size: NA; D gene: NA; J gene: TRBJ1-5; CDR3 DNA: TGTGCCAGCAGTTGGAGGGCTCGTCCTGATCAGCCCCAGCATTTT; CDR3 protein: CASSWRARPDQPQHF
V gene: TRBV7-2; clone size: few; D gene: TRBD2; J gene: TRBJ2-1; CDR3 DNA: TGTGCCAGCAGCTTAGATACTAGCGGGAGCCGGGAGCAGTTCTTC; CDR3 protein: CASSLDTSGSREQFF
V gene: TRBV2; clone size: many; D gene: TRBD2; J gene: TRBJ2-5; CDR3 DNA: TGTGCCAGCCGCTTGTCCGGGACTAGCGGTACGGAGACCCAGTACTTC; CDR3 protein: CASRLSGTSGTETQYF
V gene: TRBV6-1; clone size: few; D gene: TRBD2; J gene: TRBJ2-7; CDR3 DNA: TGTGCCAGCGGACGAGGGACTAGCGGGACTGGGGGCGAGCAGTACTTC; CDR3 protein: CASGRGTSGTGGEQYF
V gene: TRBV27; clone size: many; D gene: NA; J gene: TRBJ1-1; CDR3 DNA: TGTGCCAGCAGTTTATCGTCGGGCCCGAACACTGAAGCTTTCTTT; CDR3 protein: CASSLSSGPNTEAFF
V gene: TRBV12-3/TRBV12-4; clone size: many; D gene: TRBD2; J gene: TRBJ2-1; CDR3 DNA: TGTGCCAGCAGTTTGCGGGAGGGCTGGGGGAATGAGCAGTTCTTC; CDR3 protein: CASSLREGWGNEQFF
V gene: TRBV12-3/TRBV12-4; clone size: many; D gene: TRBD1; J gene: TRBJ1-5; CDR3 DNA: TGTGCCAGCAGCACAGGGGGCATTCAGCCCCAGCATTTT; CDR3 protein: CASSTGGIQPQHF
V gene: TRBV6-1; clone size: few; D gene: NA; J gene: TRBJ2-3; CDR3 DNA: TGTGCCATTAGTACGGGCCCCCGGCCAGATACGCAGTATTTT; CDR3 protein: CAISTGPRPDTQYF